This T cell receptor (beta chain) comes out of a study of cytomegalovirus exposure and HLA in healthy donors. Findings of the study overall: Reportedly, cytomegalovirus status was diagnosed with high sensitivity and specificity. The tendency of first-cohort TCR clusters to co-occur in the 120 validation repertoires was the finding of a later analysis. Fewer than 200 TCR beta chains were listed as cytomegalovirus-associated.

V was trimmed by 4 bases and J by 0 bases, leaving 12 bases between them. CDR3 length: 15 residues. Germline values: CDR1 MNHEY, CDR2 SVGAGI. Concerning this clone: What it binds is unknown.

Profiling relied on immunoSEQ multiplex PCR, and the TCRdb table lists in-frame clones only, not all of them. This sample has 150,000 to 200,000 clones, with 88% found just once. Material for sequencing was PBMCs. The chain uses TRBV6-5 and TRBJ1-2; no clear D gene. The TCR was taken from a man between 18 and 35 years old in good health and CMV-seronegative. The CDR3 nucleotides are TGTGCCAGCAGTTTGGTCGCAGAAGCTAACTATGGCTACACCTTC. Encoded protein: CASSLVAEANYGYTF.